These 23 T cell receptor beta chains share one sample of origin, sequenced in a study of human T cells and chemical hapten exposure (dated by TCRdb to the early 2020s). Library prep was done by RACE. Instrument on record: NextSeq 500. TCRdb trimmed the raw reads at Q25, called clones with MiXCR and kept productive beta chains. Rows with a matching CDR3 protein are joined into one entry that keeps the most common DNA and genes. Here the sample has about 31,000 distinct CDR3 sequences; over 7% occur a single time. The ten top clones hold less than 10% of the sample. Sample time point, as interpreted from the label and publication: healthy volunteer bleed at 2 weeks. Total RNA was extracted from unfractionated whole blood collected in Tempus Blood RNA tubes. Sample: whole blood. Receptor source: a human donor in good health. Some clones in this sample may be carry-over from other donors' samples.

This clonotype was found many times. The chain joins TRBV7-9 to TRBJ2-3; TRBD2 matches at 11 bases. V was clipped by 6 bases and J by 5 bases; unmatched bases: 10. Germline CDR1 reads SEHNR; CDR2 reads FQNEAQ (reference sequence). The CDR3 extends over 16 amino acids. CDR3 residues: CASSYGVAGGEDTQYF. DNA for the CDR3: TGTGCCAGCAGTTACGGGGTAGCGGGGGGGGAAGATACGCAGTATTTT.

This clonotype was counted a few times. The chain combines TRBV29-1 with TRBJ2-7; D is perhaps TRBD2 (7 bases). Trimming stripped 6 bases from V and 2 bases from J, with 20 bases between. CDR1 is SQVTM and CDR2 is ANQGSEA in the germline V gene. The length of the CDR3 is 15 residues. The CDR3 protein is CSVRKTGAGAYEQYF. The DNA for the CDR3 is TGCAGCGTCCGAAAGACGGGGGCGGGAGCCTACGAGCAGTACTTC.

This clonotype ranks as medium-sized (0.01 to 0.1%). The chain joins TRBV27 to TRBJ2-3; 8 nucleotides line up with TRBD1. Germline V lookup: CDR1 MNHEY, CDR2 SMNVEV (reference sequence). Losses at the gene ends were 5 bases for V and 2 bases for J; bases not matched to a gene: 12. The CDR3 covers 17 residues. This CDR3 is CASSPNARGHITDTQYF. The DNA of the CDR3 is TGTGCCAGCAGTCCCAACGCCAGGGGGCACATCACAGATACGCAGTATTTT.

In its sample, this clonotype was seen a few times. The rearrangement uses TRBV27 and TRBJ1-6, with a weak D call TRBD1 (5 bases). The CDR3 consists of 14 residues. Germline CDR1 MNHEY, CDR2 SMNVEV (reference sequence). The germline V and J ends were trimmed by 5 bases and 11 bases, with 16 bases remaining between them. The DNA of the CDR3 is TGTGCCAGCAGTACCGGGACGTCCGGCCCACCCCTCCACTTT. It translates to CASSTGTSGPPLHF.

This clonotype was detected many times. The chain carries TRBV2 and TRBJ1-5; 7 bases fit TRBD1. Looked up from germline, CDR1 is SNHLY and CDR2 is FYNNEI. The CDR3 spans 15 residues. After removal of 6 bases from V and 7 bases from J, the junction contained 12 bases not matched to a gene. This chain's CDR3 is CASSAGTEGFQPQHF. The CDR3 DNA reads TGTGCCAGCAGCGCCGGGACAGAAGGGTTCCAGCCCCAGCATTTT. Variable domain in full (rest from reference TRBV2 and TRBJ1-5): EPEVTQTPSHQVTQMGQEVILRCVPISNHLYFYWYRQILGQKVEFLVSFYNNEISEKSEIFDDQFSVERPDGSNFTLKIRSTKLEDSAMYFCASSAGTEGFQPQHFGDGTRLSIL.

The chain combines TRBV7-9 with TRBJ1-2; possible D gene TRBD1, 5 bases. Between the trimmed V and J ends, which lost 5 bases and 7 bases, there was a span of 17 bases. This CDR3 is 14 amino acids long. Germline assignment: CDR1 SEHNR and CDR2 FQNEAQ (reference sequence). CDR3 sequence reads: CASSAGTGPIGYTF. The CDR3 bases are TGTGCCAGCAGCGCTGGGACGGGCCCAATTGGCTACACCTTC.

CDR3 in DNA: TGTGCCAGTACTTACGACTATAGCAATCAGCCCCAGCATTTT. It codes for CASTYDYSNQPQHF. The V gene is TRBV19, the J gene TRBJ1-5; D gene ambiguous. There are 14 residues in the CDR3. The germline V gene encodes CDR1 LNHDA and CDR2 SQIVND (reference sequence). Trimming stripped 7 bases from V and 0 bases from J, with 10 bases between.

This clonotype showed up many times. V gene TRBV20-1 combines with J gene TRBJ2-6; 11 bases align to TRBD1. Germline CDR1 DFQATT, CDR2 SNEGSKA (reference sequence). This CDR3 has 18 amino acids. V was pared by 1 base and J by 2 bases, with 7 bases of the junction left unmatched. CDR3 amino acids: CSARVTGQGVAGANVLTF. The CDR3 DNA sequence: TGCAGTGCTAGAGTTACGGGACAGGGGGTTGCTGGGGCCAACGTCCTGACTTTC.

For this clonotype: Possible read error: a much larger clone is one base away. The chain has TRBV12-3 or TRBV12-4 and TRBJ2-7; the match to TRBD2 covers 12 bases. CDR3 length equals 14 residues. Trimming took 8 bases from V and 5 from J; bases not matched to a gene: 7. The CDR3 protein is CASAGTSGLHEQYF. CDR3 nucleotide sequence: TGTGCCAGCGCCGGGACTAGCGGGTTACACGAGCAGTACTTC.

The V gene is TRBV27, the J gene TRBJ2-3, with unresolved D. CDR1 and CDR2 from the germline V gene are MNHEY and SMNVEV (reference sequence). V lost 1 base to trimming and J lost 2 bases, with 19 bases between them. The CDR3 totals 18 residues. CDR3: CASSLLSGSPKITDTQYF. CDR3 DNA: TGTGCCAGCAGTTTATTGTCAGGAAGCCCTAAAATCACAGATACGCAGTATTTT.

This clonotype is judged medium-sized (0.01 to 0.1%). This chain joins TRBV18 and TRBJ1-1, with 7 bases identical to TRBD1. Trimming at V came to 6 bases and at J to 1 base, leaving 2 bases not matched to a gene. The germline V gene encodes CDR1 KGHSH and CDR2 LQKENI. The CDR3 loop spans 13 amino acids. The CDR3 coding sequence is TGTGCCAGCTCGAGACAGGGGAACACTGAAGCTTTCTTT. Translating it yields CASSRQGNTEAFF.

The chain recombines TRBV11-2 with TRBJ2-1; D might be TRBD1 (5 bases). V was pared by 5 bases and J by 12 bases, with 26 bases between. Germline-derived CDR1 and CDR2 are SGHAT and FQNNGV. This CDR3 has 16 amino acids. CDR3 nucleotide sequence: TGTGCCAGCAGCAACCCCAGTAGGGGATGGTTAATCAGGCAGTTCTTC. Amino acids: CASSNPSRGWLIRQFF.

This clonotype was counted many times. V is TRBV27 and J is TRBJ2-1; perhaps TRBD1 as D (5 bases). Germline V lookup: CDR1 MNHEY, CDR2 SMNVEV (reference sequence). Trimming pared 3 bases from V and 6 bases from J, leaving 18 bases between. This CDR3 is built from 16 residues. For the CDR3, the DNA is TGTGCCAGCAGTTTTGGTGCGGCCGACAGAGGCAATGAGCAGTTCTTC. It is translated as CASSFGAADRGNEQFF.

This clonotype was seen only a few times. This chain uses TRBV12-3 or TRBV12-4 with TRBJ2-3; maybe TRBD2 (5 bases). CDR3 length equals 16 residues. Trimming removed 2 bases at V and 6 bases at J, with 18 bases between. The CDR3 sequence: CASSLSRGLLGDTQYF. The CDR3 bases are TGTGCCAGCAGTTTATCCCGAGGGCTGCTGGGGGATACGCAGTATTTT.

This clonotype has ten or more counts. The V call is TRBV11-2, the J call TRBJ2-3; 9 nucleotides align to TRBD2. Per germline, CDR1 SGHAT and CDR2 FQNNGV. V was pared by 1 base and J by 2 bases, with 1 base of the junction left unmatched. CDR3 length: 15 residues. The CDR3 nucleotides read TGTGCCAGCAGCTTAGGACTAGCGGACACAGATACGCAGTATTTT. This translates into CASSLGLADTDTQYF.

Only a few counts were recorded for this clonotype. The gene calls are TRBV19 and TRBJ1-1, with a possible D match to TRBD1 (6 bases). The CDR3 extends over 14 amino acids. Trimming pared 6 bases from V and 2 bases from J, leaving 13 bases between. Germline-derived CDR1 and CDR2 are LNHDA and SQIVND (reference sequence). CDR3 protein: CASSAGHLNTEAFF. The CDR3 DNA reads TGTGCCAGTAGCGCGGGACACCTTAACACTGAAGCTTTCTTT.

This clonotype has a count of ten or more. This chain joins TRBV20-1 and TRBJ1-5; no firm D call. Germline CDR1 reads DFQATT; CDR2 reads SNEGSKA (reference sequence). V shed 7 bases and J shed 6 bases, with 13 bases lying between them. The CDR3 is made up of 12 amino acids. The CDR3 spells CSVEPIGQPQHF. CDR3 DNA sequence: TGCAGTGTAGAGCCAATTGGTCAGCCCCAGCATTTT.

This clonotype was seen ten or more times. This rearrangement joins TRBV20-1 to TRBJ1-6; D remains ambiguous. The CDR3 totals 16 residues. With 1 base removed from V and 3 bases from J, the gap between germline ends came to 13 bases. Germline V gene sequence: CDR1 DFQATT, CDR2 SNEGSKA (reference sequence). CDR3 in DNA: TGCAGTGCTAGAGGAGTCCGGGTGGGCTATAATTCACCCCTCCACTTT. This translates into CSARGVRVGYNSPLHF.

This clonotype was detected ten times or more. CDR3 in amino acids: CASSRTGGAYEQYF. The CDR3, as DNA: TGTGCCAGCAGTCGGACAGGGGGTGCCTACGAGCAGTACTTC. V gene TRBV6-5 combines with J gene TRBJ2-7, with 10 bases matching TRBD1. The CDR3 loop spans 14 amino acids. Trimming cost V 5 bases and J 2 bases; bases outside gene matches: 3. CDR1 is MNHEY and CDR2 is SVGAGI in the germline V gene.

The CDR3 sequence: CASSKTSGGDNEQFF. In nucleotides, the CDR3 is TGTGCCAGTAGTAAGACTAGCGGGGGAGACAATGAGCAGTTCTTC. The chain has TRBV19 and TRBJ2-1, with 12 bases matching TRBD2. Germline CDR1 is LNHDA and CDR2 is SQIVND (reference sequence). Trimming took 4 bases from V and 5 from J; bases not matched to a gene: 3. This CDR3 region has 15 residues.

J is TRBJ1-5 and V is TRBV12-3 or TRBV12-4; D might be TRBD1 (6 bases). Trimming left V 3 bases short and J 3 bases short, with 12 bases between. The CDR3 has 15 residues. Here the CDR3 reads CASSLFPGANQPQHF. The CDR3 DNA sequence: TGTGCCAGCAGTTTGTTCCCAGGGGCCAATCAGCCCCAGCATTTT.

The chain carries TRBV15 and TRBJ1-4; the D gene is possibly TRBD1 (5 bases). The CDR3 extends over 17 amino acids. Germline CDR1 LNHNV, CDR2 YYDKDF (reference sequence). Trimming cost V 1 base and J 8 bases, with 20 bases left between them. The CDR3 sequence is CATSRALGVGRVEKLFF. The CDR3 bases are TGTGCCACCAGCAGAGCCCTCGGCGTGGGGCGCGTAGAAAAACTGTTTTTT.

Only a few counts were recorded for this clonotype. CDR3 sequence: CASSLAPSLTGGIYEAFF. DNA of the CDR3: TGTGCCAGCAGTCTCGCCCCCTCCCTGACAGGTGGCATCTATGAAGCTTTCTTT. The chain uses TRBV12-3 or TRBV12-4 and TRBJ1-1, with D perhaps TRBD1 (6 bases). The CDR3 loop spans 18 amino acids. V lost 5 bases, J lost 7 bases, and 29 bases lay in between.